The 8 T cell receptor beta chains listed next were all sequenced from one sample in a study of CD8 T cells in Susac syndrome. Random hexamers were used to reverse transcribe roughly 0.45 to 1 ug of RNA. TCRdb recomputed calls from the immunoSEQ multiplex PCR reads with MiXCR, one row per CDR3 protein. Among 65,000 to 80,000 distinct CDR3 sequences listed, roughly 91% were seen once. The sequenced sample consisted of CD8+ T cells from PBMCs. Receptors were obtained from a human donor with multiple sclerosis.

The J gene is TRBJ2-7, the V gene TRBV6-5, with 8 bases matching TRBD2. There are 13 residues in the CDR3. After removal of 1 base from V and 5 bases from J, the junction contained 1 base not matched to a gene. Germline assignment: CDR1 MNHEY and CDR2 SVGAGI. The CDR3 spells CASSYYSGNEQYF. The CDR3 DNA is TGTGCCAGCAGTTACTATAGCGGGAACGAGCAGTACTTC.

The gene calls are TRBV10-1 and TRBJ2-2, with TRBD1 identical over 10 bases. The CDR3 has 16 amino acids. Trimming at V came to 6 bases and at J to 7 bases, leaving 11 bases not matched to a gene. The germline V gene encodes CDR1 WNHNN and CDR2 SYGVQD (reference sequence). CDR3 sequence: CASSPTGTGEFGELFF. DNA for the CDR3: TGCGCCAGCAGCCCGACCGGGACAGGGGAATTCGGGGAGCTGTTTTTT.

The chain has TRBV14 and TRBJ2-1, with 7 bases fitting TRBD2. The CDR3 extends over 15 amino acids. Looked up from germline, CDR1 is SGHDN and CDR2 is FVKESK. V trimming: 4 bases; J trimming: 9 bases; junction bases outside the gene matches: 12. CDR3 in DNA: TGTGCCAGCAGCCCGGGGCTAGCGGTATGGGTTGAGCAGTTCTTC. This codes for CASSPGLAVWVEQFF.

This clonotype was detected once. The chain combines TRBV2 with TRBJ2-5; TRBD2 matches at 11 bases. The CDR3 has 15 amino acids. CDR1 and CDR2 from the germline V gene are SNHLY and FYNNEI. J gave up 4 bases and V 6 bases, and 7 bases lay outside the gene matches. The CDR3 nucleotides read TGTGCCAGCAGGGTCTCGACTAGCGGGATAGAGACCCAGTACTTC. Protein product: CASRVSTSGIETQYF. The full variable domain, rest sourced from reference TRBV2 and TRBJ2-5, is EPEVTQTPSHQVTQMGQEVILRCVPISNHLYFYWYRQILGQKVEFLVSFYNNEISEKSEIFDDQFSVERPDGSNFTLKIRSTKLEDSAMYFCASRVSTSGIETQYFGPGTRLLVL.

This chain connects TRBV14 to TRBJ2-7; 10 nucleotides match TRBD1. Looked up from germline, CDR1 is SGHDN and CDR2 is FVKESK. V shed 4 bases, J shed 4 bases, and the junction held 4 bases outside the gene matches. The CDR3 loop spans 14 amino acids. The CDR3 region is CASSPTGGPYEQYF. The CDR3 DNA sequence: TGTGCCAGCAGCCCGACAGGGGGCCCTTACGAGCAGTACTTC.

This clonotype was detected once. The genes are TRBV19 and TRBJ2-1, with TRBD1 identical over 10 bases. V was pared by 4 bases and J by 8 bases, with 17 bases of the junction left unmatched. The germline V gene has CDR1 LNHDA and CDR2 SQIVND (reference sequence). There are 18 residues in the CDR3. CDR3 loop: CASSTSPFDRGRIHEQFF. In DNA, the CDR3 is TGTGCCAGTAGTACTTCTCCCTTTGACAGGGGGCGCATCCATGAGCAGTTCTTC.

The chain's CDR3 is CASSPRGGIAGLPGELFF. In DNA form, the CDR3 reads TGTGCCAGCAGCCCCAGAGGTGGGATAGCTGGGCTGCCCGGGGAGCTGTTTTTT. The chain uses TRBV9 and TRBJ2-2; D is ambiguous. Germline CDR1 is SGDLS and CDR2 is YYNGEE. The CDR3 is made up of 18 amino acids. Trimming cost V 4 bases and J 6 bases, with 25 bases left between them.

The chain combines TRBV6-5 with TRBJ1-1, with TRBD1 matching 12 bases. After removal of 0 bases from V and 1 base from J, the junction contained 6 bases not matched to a gene. Germline V CDR1 and CDR2: MNHEY, SVGAGI. This CDR3 has 18 amino acids. Here the CDR3 reads CASSYSGGQGAWNTEAFF. CDR3 in DNA: TGTGCCAGCAGTTACTCTGGGGGACAGGGGGCTTGGAACACTGAAGCTTTCTTT.